This T cell receptor beta chain appears in the sequencing data of a study of early T cells in non-severe SARS-CoV-2 infection. V lost 6 bases and J lost 4, with 15 bases in between. This CDR3 is built from 14 residues. About this clonotype itself: As yet, its antigen is unknown.

Individual cDNA molecules were tagged with unique molecular identifiers, the study reported. MiXCR, run by TCRdb on the 5' RACE reads, gives a single entry per CDR3 protein. Of around 27,000 distinct CDR3 sequences listed, about 8.6% were seen once; the top ten hold roughly 13%. Study-wide results and caveats: VDJdb matching skewed toward anti-spike CD8 responses, missing private and CD4 specificities.

The TCR comes from an adult who was a healthcare worker with PCR-confirmed SARS-CoV-2 infection or an uninfected control (not recorded which). The genes are TRBV12-3 or TRBV12-4 and TRBJ1-1; weak D call: TRBD1 (5 bases). Material for sequencing was whole blood. This chain's CDR3 is CASRPRQTGTEAFF. The CDR3 coding sequence is TGTGCCAGCAGACCCCGACAGACTGGCACTGAAGCTTTCTTT.